This passage covers 21 T cell receptor beta chains from one sample sequenced in a study of T cell repertoires in aging, cancer and after chemotherapy. A mixed TRB-A/B primer pool amplified rearranged TRB by multiplex touch-down PCR. TCRdb ran MiXCR on the multiplex PCR reads and lists one entry per CDR3 protein. This table holds more than 2,000 distinct CDR3 sequences, about 20% found once. Peripheral blood genomic DNA, not sorted cells or RNA, was the template. Sequenced input: blood. These receptors were obtained from a human donor with a solid tumor.

As regards this clonotype: One end of the junction is discordant with germline, which a read error may explain. The chain recombines TRBV5-6 with TRBJ1-5; 10 bases fit TRBD1. Per the germline V gene, CDR1 is SGHDT and CDR2 is YYEEEE. The CDR3 totals 16 residues. The chain's CDR3 is CASSPGQGSSNQPQRF. The CDR3 nucleotides read TGTGCCAGCAGCCCGGGACAGGGGTCCAGCAATCAGCCCCAGCGTTTT.

This clonotype ranks as medium-sized. CDR3 sequence (DNA): TGTGCCAGCAGCCCGGCCGGTGAGCAGTTCTTC. As protein: CASSPAGEQFF. The V call is TRBV14, the J call TRBJ2-1; no clear D. Germline CDR1 SGHDN, CDR2 FVKESK. Trimming removed 4 bases from V and 9 bases from J, with 7 bases in between. The CDR3 is 11 amino acids.

Note on this clonotype: A clone one base away is much larger, so this may be a read error. The CDR3 region has the DNA TGCAGTGCTAGAGTGTATGGACAGGGACGTTACGTAGCTGAAGCTTTCTTT. It yields the protein CSARVYGQGRYVAEAFF. J is TRBJ1-1 and V is TRBV20-1; 8 bases line up with TRBD1. J was trimmed by 6 bases and V by 1 base; bases with no gene match: 16. Germline lookup yields CDR1 DFQATT and CDR2 SNEGSKA (reference sequence). This CDR3 has 17 amino acids.

This clonotype has a handful of counts. The V and J genes are TRBV20-1 and TRBJ1-6; tentatively, D is TRBD1 (5 bases). CDR3 length equals 16 residues. Per germline, CDR1 DFQATT and CDR2 SNEGSKA (reference sequence). The V end was cut by 5 bases, the J end by 8 bases, with 22 bases between. DNA for the CDR3: TGCAGTGCTCCCGATCCGGGGCGCGGGACTCATTCACCCCTCCACTTT. Encoded protein: CSAPDPGRGTHSPLHF.

The rearrangement uses TRBV2 and TRBJ1-3; TRBD1 might be the D (5 bases). The CDR3 contains 16 residues. The V and J ends lost 5 bases and 0 bases respectively, with 14 bases between them. Germline V CDR1 and CDR2: SNHLY, FYNNEI. The CDR3 region has the DNA TGTGCCAGCAGTACTCTGGGGGGTGACTCTGGAAACACCATATATTTT. Amino acids: CASSTLGGDSGNTIYF.

V usage is TRBV20-1 and J usage is TRBJ2-3, with a tentative D call TRBD2 (5 bases). V shed 0 bases and J shed 0 bases, with 13 bases lying between them. CDR3 length: 16 residues. From germline, CDR1 is DFQATT and CDR2 SNEGSKA (reference sequence). The CDR3 protein is CSARDYYSVSTDTQYF. The CDR3 DNA sequence: TGCAGTGCTAGAGATTATTATAGCGTCAGCACAGATACGCAGTATTTT.

In this sample, this clonotype is medium-sized. The V call is TRBV7-9, the J call TRBJ1-1; TRBD1 agrees at 7 bases. V shed 5 bases, J shed 0 bases, and the junction held 3 bases outside the gene matches. From germline, CDR1 is SEHNR and CDR2 FQNEAQ (reference sequence). The CDR3 length is 14 residues. The CDR3 loop is CASSPTGMNTEAFF. The CDR3 region has the DNA TGTGCCAGCAGCCCGACAGGGATGAACACTGAAGCTTTCTTT.

The chain combines TRBV6-5 with TRBJ2-5; the D gene is possibly TRBD1 (6 bases). V was cut by 2 bases and J by 5 bases, with 15 bases left in between. The V gene's germline CDR1 is MNHEY and CDR2 SVGAGI. This CDR3 has 15 residues. The CDR3, as DNA: TGTGCCAGCAGTTACCCTACAGGGCACGAGGAGACCCAGTACTTC. Residues: CASSYPTGHEETQYF.

This clonotype was seen a handful of times. V gene TRBV7-9 combines with J gene TRBJ2-5, with D perhaps TRBD1 (5 bases). The germline V and J ends were trimmed by 7 bases and 7 bases, with 19 bases remaining between them. This CDR3 contains 14 residues. Germline loops: CDR1 SEHNR, CDR2 FQNEAQ (reference sequence). CDR3 nucleotide sequence: TGTGCCAGCACTACAGGTCAAGGCGTGGGGACCCAGTACTTC. This translates into CASTTGQGVGTQYF.

This clonotype is termed medium-sized. This chain uses TRBV6-1 with TRBJ1-5, with D maybe TRBD1 (6 bases). V was cut by 4 bases and J by 0 bases, with 16 bases left in between. The CDR3 extends over 17 amino acids. Germline V lookup: CDR1 MNHNS, CDR2 SASEGT. The CDR3: CASSGKGGTLSNQPQHF. As DNA, the CDR3 is TGTGCCAGCAGTGGCAAGGGCGGGACACTTAGCAATCAGCCCCAGCATTTT.

The CDR3 loop reads CASSDGTSGLSTDTQYF. The CDR3 DNA reads TGTGCCAGCAGTGACGGGACTAGCGGGCTGAGCACAGATACGCAGTATTTT. The V and J genes are TRBV6-5 and TRBJ2-3; TRBD2 matches 12 bases. CDR1 is MNHEY, CDR2 SVGAGI, per germline. The CDR3 runs 17 residues. J gave up 0 bases and V 5 bases, and 6 bases lay outside the gene matches.

In this sample, this clonotype is medium-sized (0.01 to 0.1%). The chain carries TRBV5-1 and TRBJ2-5; D is uncertain. CDR1 is SGHRS, CDR2 YFSETQ, per germline. The CDR3 spans 12 residues. V was clipped by 1 base and J by 3 bases, with 4 bases between them. The CDR3 spells CASSLPEETQYF. Here the CDR3 DNA reads TGCGCCAGCAGCTTGCCCGAAGAGACCCAGTACTTC.

By its share, this clonotype is medium-sized. The rearrangement uses TRBV15 and TRBJ1-2; 7 bases align to TRBD1. CDR3 length: 14 residues. The germline V gene has CDR1 LNHNV and CDR2 YYDKDF (reference sequence). V lost 5 bases to trimming and J lost 0 bases; unmatched junction nucleotides: 3. Here the CDR3 reads CATSRDRANYGYTF. CDR3 DNA: TGTGCCACCAGCCGGGACAGAGCTAACTATGGCTACACCTTC.

The chain is built from TRBV27 and TRBJ2-2, with 9 positions matching TRBD1. Unmatched junction bases numbered 7, after V lost 3 bases and J lost 5 bases. CDR1 and CDR2 from the germline V gene are MNHEY and SMNVEV (reference sequence). This CDR3 is 16 amino acids long. The CDR3 is CASSFNRGRYTGELFF. The CDR3 DNA sequence: TGTGCCAGCAGTTTCAACAGGGGGCGGTATACCGGGGAGCTGTTTTTT.

In regard to this clonotype: A much bigger clone sits one base away, suggesting this may be a read error. The chain uses TRBV13 and TRBJ2-2; 15 nucleotides line up with TRBD2. In germline, CDR1 is PRHDT, CDR2 FYEKMQ (reference sequence). This CDR3 has 22 amino acids. The V and J ends lost 6 bases and 1 base, in that order; junction bases with no gene match: 18. DNA of the CDR3: TGTGCCAGCAGACAGGGAAGATCTAGGACTAGCGGGGGGGCGATGAACACCGGGGAGCTGTTTTTT. Amino acids: CASRQGRSRTSGGAMNTGELFF. Drawing the rest from reference TRBV13 and TRBJ2-2, the complete variable domain is AAGVIQSPRHLIKEKRETATLKCYPIPRHDTVYWYQQGPGQDPQFLISFYEKMQSDKGSIPDRFSAQQFSDYHSELNMSSLELGDSALYFCASRQGRSRTSGGAMNTGELFFGEGSRLTVL.

This clonotype ranks as medium-sized. J is TRBJ2-1 and V is TRBV6-2 or TRBV6-3; D may be TRBD1 or TRBD2 (5 bases each). Germline CDR1 is MNHEY and CDR2 is SVGEGT. The CDR3 runs 14 residues. V dropped 7 bases and J dropped 7 bases, with 17 bases sitting between them. The CDR3 spells CASKLPGTINEQFF. The DNA of the CDR3 is TGTGCCAGCAAATTACCGGGGACCATTAATGAGCAGTTCTTC.

In its sample, this clonotype ranks as medium-sized. This chain links TRBV20-1 with TRBJ2-7; D is possibly TRBD1 (6 bases). CDR1 DFQATT and CDR2 SNEGSKA come from the germline V gene (reference sequence). V was trimmed by 5 bases and J by 2 bases, leaving 13 bases between them. The length of the CDR3 is 13 residues. This CDR3 is CSAGMDRTYEQYF. The DNA of the CDR3 is TGCAGTGCTGGGATGGACAGAACCTACGAGCAGTACTTC.

This clonotype appeared a few times. V gene TRBV4-1 combines with J gene TRBJ1-5; 8 nucleotides agree with TRBD1. The CDR3 is 16 residues long. V dropped 1 base and J dropped 5; count of bases not matched to a gene: 7. CDR1 and CDR2 from the germline V gene are MGHRA and YSYEKL. The CDR3 is CASSQGTRGPHQPQHF. As DNA, the CDR3 is TGCGCCAGCAGCCAAGGGACCAGGGGGCCCCATCAGCCCCAGCATTTT.

Sample share makes this clonotype large. The chain is built from TRBV11-1 and TRBJ2-3; D not resolved. CDR1 SGHAT and CDR2 FQDESV come from the germline V gene (reference sequence). V lost 7 bases and J lost 4, with 18 bases in between. This CDR3 is 15 amino acids long. CDR3 sequence: CASTDPGLGPDTQYF. The CDR3 DNA reads as TGTGCCAGCACCGATCCGGGCCTTGGACCAGATACGCAGTATTTT.

This clonotype is deemed medium-sized (0.01 to 0.1%). The genes are TRBV4-3 and TRBJ2-7; 9 bases match TRBD1. Trimming at V came to 1 base and at J to 7 bases, leaving 5 bases not matched to a gene. This CDR3 region has 14 residues. The germline V gene encodes CDR1 LGHNA and CDR2 YSLEER. The CDR3 loop reads CASSQGGGQGEQYF. As DNA, the CDR3 is TGCGCCAGCAGCCAAGGCGGGGGACAGGGTGAGCAGTACTTC.

In this sample, this clonotype is medium-sized. The rearrangement joins TRBV5-6 to TRBJ1-2; TRBD1 aligns across 10 bases. Germline CDR1 reads SGHDT; CDR2 reads YYEEEE. V was clipped by 6 bases and J by 4 bases; unmatched bases: 9. This CDR3 is 15 amino acids long. The CDR3 here is CASNLVRDRGYGYTF. Here the CDR3 DNA reads TGTGCCAGCAACCTCGTGCGGGACAGGGGCTATGGCTACACCTTC. The variable domain in full, completed from reference TRBV5-6 and TRBJ1-2, reads DAGVTQSPTHLIKTRGQQVTLRCSPKSGHDTVSWYQQALGQGPQFIFQYYEEEERQRGNFPDRFSGHQFPNYSSELNVNALLLGDSALYLCASNLVRDRGYGYTFGSGTRLTVV.